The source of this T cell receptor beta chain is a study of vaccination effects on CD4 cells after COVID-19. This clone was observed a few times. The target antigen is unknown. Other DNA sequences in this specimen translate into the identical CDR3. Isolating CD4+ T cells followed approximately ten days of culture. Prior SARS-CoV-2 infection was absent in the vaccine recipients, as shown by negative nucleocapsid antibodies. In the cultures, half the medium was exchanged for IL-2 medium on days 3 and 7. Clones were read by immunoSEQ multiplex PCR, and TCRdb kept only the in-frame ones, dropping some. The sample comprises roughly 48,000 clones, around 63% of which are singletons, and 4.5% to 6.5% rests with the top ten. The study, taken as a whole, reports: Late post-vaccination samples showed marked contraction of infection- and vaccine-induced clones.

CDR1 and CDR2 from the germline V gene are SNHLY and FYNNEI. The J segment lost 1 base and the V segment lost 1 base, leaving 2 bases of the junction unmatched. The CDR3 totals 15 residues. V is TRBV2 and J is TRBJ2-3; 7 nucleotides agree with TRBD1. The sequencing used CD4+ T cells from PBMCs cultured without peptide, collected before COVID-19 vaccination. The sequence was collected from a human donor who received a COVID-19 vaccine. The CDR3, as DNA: TGTGCCAGCAGTGAAGGTGACAGGGGCACAGATACGCAGTATTTT. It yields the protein CASSEGDRGTDTQYF.